This note documents a single TCR beta chain sequence. The sample originates from a study of blood T cell repertoires in COVID-19. CDR1 SEHNR and CDR2 FQNEAQ come from the germline V gene (reference sequence). The CDR3 covers 14 residues. V was cut by 5 bases and J by 1 base, with 11 bases left in between. TCRdb's copy holds only in-frame clones and misses some; the assay was immunoSEQ multiplex PCR. This sample has fewer than 300,000 clones, with about 86% found just once. This rearrangement joins TRBV7-9 to TRBJ1-1; a possible D gene is TRBD1 (5 bases). The sample was peripheral blood. This sequence was found in a man at least 80 years old with acute or convalescent COVID-19. CDR3 in amino acids: CASSPGKKNTEAFF. For the CDR3, the DNA is TGTGCCAGCAGCCCAGGGAAAAAGAACACTGAAGCTTTCTTT. Drawing the rest from reference TRBV7-9 and TRBJ1-1, the complete variable domain is DTGVSQNPRHKITKRGQNVTFRCDPISEHNRLYWYRQTLGQGPEFLTYFQNEAQLEKSRLLSDRFSAERPKGSFSTLEIQRTEQGDSAMYLCASSPGKKNTEAFFGQGTRLTVV.